The 27 T cell receptor delta chains in this list originate from one sample, sequenced in a study of DNA immune sequencing with unique molecular identifiers (dated by TCRdb to about 2020). The library was made by multiplex PCR. The reads were generated on an Illumina MiniSeq. Genomic DNA was amplified with a 32-plex assay using primers for all 8 TRDV and 4 TRDJ genes covering the CDR3. A 12-nucleotide UMI was added during 3 barcoding PCR cycles, followed by a second PCR with Illumina adapter primers. After TCRdb called clones again from the public reads with CATT, rows with identical DNA were merged. This sample has about 4,500 delta-chain clones in its table, and approximately 12% of those were observed once. The top ten constitute 40% to 60% of the sample. The source material was gamma-delta T cells enriched from blood buffy coat, or unenriched PBMCs (not recorded which). These receptors all come from a human donor in good health.

This clone was seen a few times. V gene TRDV2 combines with J gene TRDJ1; 11 bases line up with TRDD3. Germline trimming cut 2 bases from V and 1 base from J; bases unmatched to any gene: 2. The germline CDR1 and CDR2 sequences are GEAIGNYY and EKD. This CDR3 contains 15 residues. In nucleotides, the CDR3 is TGTGCCTGTGACAAGCTGGGGGATACCACCGATAAACTCATCTTT. It yields the protein CACDKLGDTTDKLIF.

Note on this clone: TCRdb records a much larger clone's protein for this DNA, with a difference at residue 4 that likely arises from a read error; the protein given is the translation of the DNA. V gene TRDV2 combines with J gene TRDJ1; TRDD3 matches at 8 bases. This CDR3 comprises 20 residues. Germline lookup yields CDR1 GEAIGNYY and CDR2 EKD. DNA for the CDR3: TGTGCCTGTGGCACCCTGAGGGTTTCTGGGGGACACGAGTACACCGATAAACTCATCTTT. This encodes CACGTLRVSGGHEYTDKLIF.

This clone was seen repeatedly, ten times or more. The genes are TRDV1 and TRDJ1, with TRDD3 matching over 12 bases. No J gene was available from TCRdb, and it was assigned here by a germline match of the DNA. The J segment lost 2 bases and the V segment lost 0 bases, leaving 34 bases of the junction unmatched. The CDR3 spans 27 residues. Germline CDR1 is TSWWSYY and CDR2 is QGS. The CDR3 is CALGELPLPTPPIWGIRRRGKTDKLIF. The CDR3 DNA reads TGTGCTCTTGGGGAACTTCCCCTTCCTACACCTCCGATCTGGGGGATACGCCGGAGGGGTAAAACCGATAAACTCATCTTT.

The rearrangement uses TRAV29/DV5 and TRDJ1; a weak D match, TRDD2 (7 bases). The J gene, missing from TCRdb, was assigned here through DNA to germline matching. The CDR3 has 20 residues. Germline lookup yields CDR1 NSMFDY and CDR2 ISSIKDK. Deletions cut 0 bases from V and 3 bases from J, with 30 bases between. DNA for the CDR3: TGTGCAGCAAGCGTTATTCTTCCTAGAATCTGGGGCTCTGCGGCCGATAAACTCATCTTT. Translated, it gives CAASVILPRIWGSAADKLIF.

This clone appeared a few times. The chain employs TRDV1 and TRDJ1; maybe TRDD3 (5 bases). Germline-derived CDR1 and CDR2 are TSWWSYY and QGS. This CDR3 spans 18 amino acids. The V gene lost 0 bases and the J gene lost 3 bases, with 20 bases spanning the gap. The CDR3: CALGELPSYWCRADKLIF. The CDR3 DNA is TGTGCTCTTGGGGAACTCCCCAGTTACTGGTGTCGGGCCGATAAACTCATCTTT.

This clone has at least ten counts. The chain carries TRDV2 and TRDJ3; D is perhaps TRDD3 (6 bases). The CDR3 has 18 amino acids. From germline, CDR1 is GEAIGNYY and CDR2 EKD. V was cut by 0 bases and J by 0 bases, with 11 bases left in between. CDR3 protein: CACDTAWGLSWDTRQMFF. CDR3 in DNA: TGTGCCTGTGACACCGCCTGGGGACTCTCCTGGGACACCCGACAGATGTTTTTC.

This chain joins TRDV2 and TRDJ1; 12 bases are shared with TRDD3. The trim removed 3 bases at V and 3 bases at J, leaving 19 bases unmatched. The CDR3 is made up of 20 amino acids. In germline, CDR1 is GEAIGNYY, CDR2 EKD. The CDR3 is CACDPLRANAGGYESDKLIF. The CDR3 DNA is TGTGCCTGTGACCCCCTCCGGGCTAACGCTGGGGGATACGAATCCGATAAACTCATCTTT.

Concerning this clone: The amino acid sequence in TCRdb belongs to a much larger clone and departs from this DNA's translation at residue 12, likely a sequencing read error; the sequence shown is translated from the DNA. This chain links TRDV2 with TRDJ3; no reliable D call. The V end lost 0 bases, the J end lost 2 bases, and 19 bases lay between the germline ends. Looked up from germline, CDR1 is GEAIGNYY and CDR2 is EKD. The CDR3 is made up of 20 amino acids. The CDR3 DNA is TGTGCCTGTGACACCGTACTGACCTTAGGGAGCCCCTGGGACACCCGACAGATGTTTTTC. Amino acids: CACDTVLTLGSPWDTRQMFF.

This clone was counted a few times. For this DNA, TCRdb reports the protein of a much larger clone, which diverges at residue 7, most likely from a read error; the protein presented here is translated directly from the DNA. V gene TRDV2 combines with J gene TRDJ1; TRDD3 matches 8 bases. CDR1 is GEAIGNYY and CDR2 is EKD in the germline V gene. Trimming at V came to 3 bases and at J to 1 base, leaving 12 bases not matched to a gene. This CDR3 contains 17 residues. The CDR3 spells CACDSLTYGDTTDKLIF. The CDR3 region has the DNA TGTGCCTGTGACTCACTTACCTACGGGGATACCACCGATAAACTCATCTTT.

The chain joins TRAV29/DV5 to TRDJ1; D might be TRDD3 (6 bases). TCRdb supplies no J gene; here it was assigned by aligning the nucleotide sequence to germline. The V gene's germline CDR1 is NSMFDY and CDR2 ISSIKDK. This CDR3 is built from 18 residues. Trimming stripped 1 base from V and 3 bases from J, with 25 bases between. CDR3 DNA sequence: TGTGCAGCAAGCAGCCATCCTTCGGCTGGGGCTTATGCCGATAAACTCATCTTT. Protein: CAASSHPSAGAYADKLIF.

In its sample, this clone was seen many times. This sequence joins TRDV2 and TRDJ1; possible D gene TRDD3, 6 bases. Germline V lookup: CDR1 GEAIGNYY, CDR2 EKD. Trimming pared 3 bases from V and 1 base from J, leaving 17 bases between. The CDR3 runs 16 residues. The CDR3 DNA is TGTGCCTGTGACCTTCTGGGGATGCGGTCCACCGATAAACTCATCTTT. Translating it yields CACDLLGMRSTDKLIF.

Without a V gene call, the J gene is given as TRDJ1; the D segment call TRDD3 is taken from the table without a DNA check. The CDR3 extends over 18 amino acids. CDR3 sequence (DNA): TGTGCTCTTGGACCCAGGGGGTGGGGGATATTCGGCACCGATAAACTCATCTTT. Protein product: CALGPRGWGIFGTDKLIF.

There are many counts of this clone. The CDR3 nucleotides read TGTGCTGGGGTTTCCCTGGGGGATCACACCGATAAACTCATCTTT. This encodes CAGVSLGDHTDKLIF. The chain couples TRAV36/DV7 to TRDJ1; TRDD3 matches 9 bases. CDR1 is VTNFRS and CDR2 is LTSSGIE in the germline V gene (reference sequence). J gave up 0 bases and V 6 bases, and 9 bases lay outside the gene matches. CDR3 length equals 15 residues.

This chain links TRDV1 with TRDJ1; 8 bases are a match to TRDD3. V was pared by 7 bases and J by 1 base, with 8 bases of the junction left unmatched. Germline CDR1 is TSWWSYY and CDR2 is QGS. This CDR3 has 15 amino acids. CDR3: CALATDGDTTDKLIF. The DNA of the CDR3 is TGTGCTCTTGCCACGGACGGGGATACCACCGATAAACTCATCTTT.

The sample holds a few counts of this clone. TCRdb's protein, taken from a much larger clone, differs from this DNA's translation at residue 10, likely owing to a read error; the protein displayed comes from the DNA. The CDR3 loop is CACDTVRGYRNTDKLIF. The CDR3 DNA reads TGTGCCTGTGACACCGTGCGGGGATACCGTAACACCGATAAACTCATCTTT. V gene TRDV2 combines with J gene TRDJ1, with TRDD3 identical over 8 bases. This CDR3 contains 17 residues. V trimming: 0 bases; J trimming: 0 bases; junction bases outside the gene matches: 8. The germline CDR1 and CDR2 sequences are GEAIGNYY and EKD.

Only a few counts were recorded for this clone. The TCRdb protein comes from a much larger clone and disagrees with this DNA's translation at residue 11, likely due to a read error; the protein given here is derived from the DNA. The same CDR3 can be traced to other DNA sequences in this sample. This chain joins TRDV2 and TRDJ1, with D perhaps TRDD3 (5 bases). Germline V gives CDR1 GEAIGNYY, CDR2 EKD. The length of the CDR3 is 20 residues. The V gene lost 0 bases and the J gene lost 0 bases, with 25 bases spanning the gap. Written as DNA, the CDR3 is TGTGCCTGTGACACCCTGAGGGTTTCTGGGCGACACGAGTACACCGATAAACTCATCTTT. It translates to CACDTLRVSGRHEYTDKLIF.

This clone is labeled as medium-sized. This chain connects TRDV2 to TRDJ1; 8 bases line up with TRDD3. Trimming at V came to 4 bases and at J to 0 bases, leaving 9 bases not matched to a gene. Germline CDR1 GEAIGNYY, CDR2 EKD. The CDR3 is 16 amino acids. This CDR3 reads CACDPLLGVDTDKLIF. CDR3 DNA sequence: TGTGCCTGTGATCCCTTACTGGGGGTCGACACCGATAAACTCATCTTT.

In the case of this clone: The likely explanation is a read error, given a far larger clone one base away. Other DNA variants within this sample encode the same CDR3. The V call is TRDV2, the J call TRDJ1; 13 nucleotides agree with TRDD3. Germline CDR1 and CDR2: GEAIGNYY and EKD. The CDR3 has 20 residues. The V segment lost 3 bases and the J segment 2 bases; nucleotides outside the gene matches: 17. DNA for the CDR3: TGTGCCTGTGACCCACTCGTACTGGGGGATACGGGGCCGGATACCGATAAACTCATCTTT. Protein product: CACDPLVLGDTGPDTDKLIF.

The chain has TRDV2 and TRDJ1; D is perhaps TRDD3 (6 bases). The CDR3 spans 14 residues. Trimming removed 0 bases from V and 2 bases from J, with 9 bases in between. The germline V gene has CDR1 GEAIGNYY and CDR2 EKD. Here the CDR3 DNA reads TGTGCCTGTGACACCGTCGGGGGAACCGATAAACTCATCTTT. This gives the protein CACDTVGGTDKLIF.

Comment on this clone: The mismatch at residue 4 between this DNA's translation and the TCRdb protein of a much larger clone likely reflects a read error; the protein shown is translated from the DNA. The chain couples TRDV2 to TRDJ3; D unresolved. V lost 6 bases and J 0 bases, leaving 20 bases between the germline ends. The germline gives CDR1 GEAIGNYY, CDR2 EKD. This CDR3 region has 19 residues. The chain's CDR3 is CACYQIKEEPSWDTRQMFF. The CDR3 coding sequence is TGTGCCTGTTACCAAATCAAGGAGGAGCCCTCCTGGGACACCCGACAGATGTTTTTC.

There are a few counts of this clone. The TCRdb protein comes from a much larger clone and disagrees with this DNA's translation at residue 16, likely due to a read error; the protein given here is derived from the DNA. The genes are TRDV2 and TRDJ1; 8 bases agree with TRDD3. The CDR3 covers 20 residues. Per the germline V gene, CDR1 is GEAIGNYY and CDR2 is EKD. CDR3 region: CACDTLRVSGGHEYTYKLIF. Here the CDR3 DNA reads TGTGCCTGTGACACCCTGAGGGTTTCTGGGGGACACGAGTACACCTATAAACTCATCTTT.

This clone is classed as medium-sized. This rearrangement joins TRDV2 to TRDJ2; 11 nucleotides agree with TRDD3. Germline V gives CDR1 GEAIGNYY, CDR2 EKD. The CDR3 extends over 17 amino acids. Trimming cost V 1 base and J 6 bases; bases outside gene matches: 9. DNA for the CDR3: TGTGCCTGTGACACGGTCGGGCTGGGGGATACCGCAGCACAACTCTTCTTT. This translates into CACDTVGLGDTAAQLFF.

Comment on this clone: It is likely a read error: a sequence one base away is far more abundant. The sample has other DNA sequences that encode this CDR3 too. J is TRDJ1 and V is TRDV2; 9 bases are shared with TRDD3. CDR1 is GEAIGNYY and CDR2 is EKD in the germline V gene. This CDR3 spans 19 amino acids. For the CDR3, the DNA is TGTGCCTGTGACACCTTGTCTTTACTGGGGGAAGAGTACACCGATAAACTCATTTTT. Encoded protein: CACDTLSLLGEEYTDKLIF.

The sample holds many counts of this clone. The CDR3 protein is CACDTAPLLGAKDWDTRQMFF. CDR3 DNA: TGTGCCTGTGACACCGCCCCTCTACTGGGGGCCAAGGACTGGGACACCCGACAGATGTTTTTC. The chain carries TRDV2 and TRDJ3; TRDD3 matches at 8 bases. CDR3 length equals 21 residues. Losses at the gene ends were 0 bases for V and 3 bases for J; bases not matched to a gene: 15. The germline gives CDR1 GEAIGNYY, CDR2 EKD.

This clone was detected a few times. A read error likely explains why the TCRdb protein, taken from a much larger clone, differs from this DNA's translation at residue 11; the protein shown is translated from the DNA. The chain combines TRDV2 with TRDJ3; 7 nucleotides agree with TRDD3. Trimming cost V 1 base and J 0 bases; bases outside gene matches: 11. CDR1 and CDR2 (germline): GEAIGNYY, EKD. This CDR3 has 20 amino acids. The CDR3 DNA is TGTGCCTGTGACACGGGAAGCCTGGGGGTCGACTCCTGGGACACCCGACAGATGTTTTTC. It is translated as CACDTGSLGVDSWDTRQMFF.

This sequence joins TRDV1 and TRDJ1; D may correspond to TRDD2 or TRDD3 (6 bases each). No J gene was available from TCRdb, and it was assigned here by a germline match of the DNA. V was trimmed by 6 bases and J by 0 bases, leaving 32 bases between them. Germline V lookup: CDR1 TSWWSYY, CDR2 QGS. CDR3 length: 21 residues. The CDR3 DNA is TGTGCTCTTGGCCCCACCTTCCGACGGGGTCTGGGGACATCGTACACCGATAAACTCATCTTT. It translates to CALGPTFRRGLGTSYTDKLIF.

This clone was seen a handful of times. This likely stems from a read error, as it lies one base from a far larger clone. Other DNA sequences in the same sample also yield this CDR3. The gene calls are TRDV2 and TRDJ3; the D gene could be TRDD2 or TRDD3 (6 bases each). Germline assignment: CDR1 GEAIGNYY and CDR2 EKD. CDR3 length: 18 amino acids. CDR3: CACDTAGATSWDTRQMFF. The CDR3 DNA reads TGTGCCTGTGACACCGCTGGGGCGACTTCCTGGGACACTCGACAGATGTTTTTC.